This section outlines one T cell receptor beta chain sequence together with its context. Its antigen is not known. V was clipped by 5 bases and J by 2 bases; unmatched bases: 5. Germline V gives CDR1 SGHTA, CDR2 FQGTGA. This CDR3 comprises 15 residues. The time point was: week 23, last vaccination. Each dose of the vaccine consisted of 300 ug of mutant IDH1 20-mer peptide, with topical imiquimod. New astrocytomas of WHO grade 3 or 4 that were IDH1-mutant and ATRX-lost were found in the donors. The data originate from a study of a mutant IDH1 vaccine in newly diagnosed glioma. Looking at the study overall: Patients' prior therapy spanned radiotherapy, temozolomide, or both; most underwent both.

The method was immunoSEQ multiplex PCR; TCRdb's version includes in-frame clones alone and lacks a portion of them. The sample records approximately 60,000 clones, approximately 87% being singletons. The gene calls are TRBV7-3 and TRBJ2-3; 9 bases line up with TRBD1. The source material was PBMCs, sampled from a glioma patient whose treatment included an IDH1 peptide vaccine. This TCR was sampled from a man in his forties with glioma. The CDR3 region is CASSRGTGYTDTQYF. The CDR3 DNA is TGTGCCAGCAGCCGGGGGACAGGGTACACAGATACGCAGTATTTT.